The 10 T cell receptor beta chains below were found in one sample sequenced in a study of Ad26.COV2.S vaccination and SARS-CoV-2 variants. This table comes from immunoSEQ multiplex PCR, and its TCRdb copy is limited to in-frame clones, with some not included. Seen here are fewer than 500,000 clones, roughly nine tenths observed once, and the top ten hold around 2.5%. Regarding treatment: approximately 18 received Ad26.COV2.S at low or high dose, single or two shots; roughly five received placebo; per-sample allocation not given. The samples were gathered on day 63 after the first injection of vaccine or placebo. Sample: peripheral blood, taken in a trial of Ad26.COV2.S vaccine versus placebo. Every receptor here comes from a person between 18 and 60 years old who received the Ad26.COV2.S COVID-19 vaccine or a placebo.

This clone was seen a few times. CDR3 DNA: TGTGCCACCAGCAGAGTCCGGATCCCGGAAAAACTGTTTTTT. It is translated as CATSRVRIPEKLFF. The chain carries TRBV15 and TRBJ1-4; D call uncertain. Germline CDR1 and CDR2: LNHNV and YYDKDF (reference sequence). With 1 base removed from V and 8 bases from J, the gap between germline ends came to 11 bases. The CDR3 spans 14 residues.

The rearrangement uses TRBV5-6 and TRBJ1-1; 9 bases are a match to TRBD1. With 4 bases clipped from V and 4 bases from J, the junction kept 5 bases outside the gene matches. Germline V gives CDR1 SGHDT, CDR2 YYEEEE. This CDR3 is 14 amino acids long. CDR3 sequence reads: CASSGGTGTTEAFF. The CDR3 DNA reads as TGTGCCAGCAGCGGGGGGACAGGGACCACTGAAGCTTTCTTT.

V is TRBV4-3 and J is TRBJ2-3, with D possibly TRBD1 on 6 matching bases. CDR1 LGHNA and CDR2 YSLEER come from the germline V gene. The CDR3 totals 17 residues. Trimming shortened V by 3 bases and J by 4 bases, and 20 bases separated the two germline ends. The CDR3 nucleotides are TGCGCCAGCAGCCAGGGATGGGGGCAGGTCGGGGCAGATACGCAGTATTTT. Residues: CASSQGWGQVGADTQYF.

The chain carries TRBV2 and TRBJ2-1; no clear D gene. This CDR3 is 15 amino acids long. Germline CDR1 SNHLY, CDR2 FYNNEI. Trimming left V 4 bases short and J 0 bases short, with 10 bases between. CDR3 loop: CASSGPASSYNEQFF. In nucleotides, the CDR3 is TGTGCCAGCAGTGGCCCGGCGAGCTCCTACAATGAGCAGTTCTTC.

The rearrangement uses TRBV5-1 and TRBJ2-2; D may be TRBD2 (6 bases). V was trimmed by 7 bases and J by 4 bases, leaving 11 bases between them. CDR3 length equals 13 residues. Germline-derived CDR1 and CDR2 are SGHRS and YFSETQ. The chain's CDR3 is CASAEGSTGELFF. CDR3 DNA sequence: TGCGCCAGCGCGGAGGGATCCACCGGGGAGCTGTTTTTT.

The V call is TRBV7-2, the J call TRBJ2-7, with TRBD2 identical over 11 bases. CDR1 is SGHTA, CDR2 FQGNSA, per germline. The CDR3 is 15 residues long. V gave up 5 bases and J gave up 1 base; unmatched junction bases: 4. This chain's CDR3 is CASSPLAGGSYEQYF. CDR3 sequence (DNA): TGTGCCAGCAGCCCTTTAGCGGGGGGGTCCTACGAGCAGTACTTC.

CDR3 region: CASSEGRDSSYEQYV. CDR3 nucleotide sequence: TGTGCCAGCAGTGAGGGTAGGGACAGCTCCTACGAGCAGTACGTC. The chain has TRBV2 and TRBJ2-7; 7 bases match TRBD1. CDR3 length: 15 residues. Germline CDR1 and CDR2: SNHLY and FYNNEI. V shed 3 bases and J 0 bases; nucleotides not matched to a gene: 5.

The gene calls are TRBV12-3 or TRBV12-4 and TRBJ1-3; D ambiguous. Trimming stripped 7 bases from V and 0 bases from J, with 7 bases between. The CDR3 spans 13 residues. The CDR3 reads CASTLHSGNTIYF. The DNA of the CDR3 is TGTGCCAGCACGCTGCACTCTGGAAACACCATATATTTT.

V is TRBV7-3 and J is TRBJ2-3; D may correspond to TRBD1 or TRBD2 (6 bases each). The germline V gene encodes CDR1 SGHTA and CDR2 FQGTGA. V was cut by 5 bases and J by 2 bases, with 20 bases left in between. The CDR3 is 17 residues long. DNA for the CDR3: TGTGCCAGCAGCCCGACAGGCGCCGGGGGCTTCACAGATACGCAGTATTTT. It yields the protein CASSPTGAGGFTDTQYF. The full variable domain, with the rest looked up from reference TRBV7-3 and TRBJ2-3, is GAGVSQTPSNKVTEKGKYVELRCDPISGHTALYWYRQSLGQGPEFLIYFQGTGAADDSGLPNDRFFAVRPEGSVSTLKIQRTERGDSAVYLCASSPTGAGGFTDTQYFGPGTRLTVL.

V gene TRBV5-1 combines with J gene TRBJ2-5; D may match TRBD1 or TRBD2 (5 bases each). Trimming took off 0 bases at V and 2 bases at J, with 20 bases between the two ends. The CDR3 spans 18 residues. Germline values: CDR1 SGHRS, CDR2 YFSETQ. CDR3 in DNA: TGCGCCAGCAGCTTGGGAGTTCGTGGGGGACCCCCTCAAGAGACCCAGTACTTC. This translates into CASSLGVRGGPPQETQYF.